Below are 17 T cell receptor beta chains sequenced from a single sample in a study of blood T cell repertoires in COVID-19 (dated by TCRdb to the early 2020s). Receptor libraries were prepared by the immunoSEQ multiplex PCR assay. Imported from immuneACCESS, the table was reduced by TCRdb to in-frame sequences with V and J called. These copies leave out some clones; in studies compared against another copy, an unresolved V gene accounts for under half, and the cause of the remainder is not known. Present in this sample are about 330,000 clones, 87% of which were seen just once. The ten largest clones capture 5.5% to 6% of the sample. The sequencing input was PBMCs or T cells enriched from blood (not recorded which). These receptors came from a woman younger than 45 who had recovered from COVID-19.

This CDR3 reads CASSSLGASNQPQHF. As DNA, the CDR3 is TGTGCCAGTAGTAGCCTGGGGGCCAGCAATCAGCCCCAGCATTTT. This chain connects TRBV19 to TRBJ1-5; D is possibly TRBD1 (6 bases). The CDR3 is 15 residues long. The germline V and J ends were trimmed by 4 bases and 1 base, with 11 bases remaining between them. Germline values: CDR1 LNHDA, CDR2 SQIVND (reference sequence).

The chain recombines TRBV5-4 with TRBJ2-1; 14 bases map to TRBD2. J gave up 3 bases and V 4 bases, and 3 bases lay outside the gene matches. CDR3 size: 16 residues. Germline values: CDR1 SGHNT, CDR2 YYREEE (reference sequence). This CDR3 reads CASSPGTSGGYNEQFF. The DNA for the CDR3 is TGTGCCAGCAGCCCCGGGACTAGCGGGGGCTACAATGAGCAGTTCTTC.

The V and J genes are TRBV19 and TRBJ2-7; 7 bases map to TRBD1. CDR1 and CDR2 from the germline V gene are LNHDA and SQIVND (reference sequence). V trimming: 5 bases; J trimming: 6 bases; junction bases outside the gene matches: 10. The CDR3 covers 14 residues. The CDR3 is CASSGPGQRIEQYF. In nucleotides, the CDR3 is TGTGCCAGTAGTGGACCGGGACAGCGAATCGAGCAGTACTTC.

The chain joins TRBV7-8 to TRBJ2-3, with D perhaps matching TRBD1 (5 bases). The CDR3 loop spans 14 amino acids. The V and J ends lost 1 base and 3 bases respectively, with 8 bases between them. Germline V gives CDR1 SGHVS, CDR2 FQNEAQ. The CDR3 DNA sequence: TGTGCCAGCAGCTTAGGAGCAGGGACAGATACGCAGTATTTT. Protein: CASSLGAGTDTQYF.

V is TRBV11-2 and J is TRBJ2-7; D is perhaps TRBD2 (6 bases). V dropped 6 bases and J dropped 5 bases, with 14 bases sitting between them. From germline, CDR1 is SGHAT and CDR2 FQNNGV. The CDR3 runs 13 residues. The CDR3 reads CASRVAGFHEQYF. CDR3 in DNA: TGTGCCAGCAGGGTGGCGGGGTTCCACGAGCAGTACTTC.

The chain combines TRBV5-1 with TRBJ1-1; TRBD1 might be the D (6 bases). Germline V gives CDR1 SGHRS, CDR2 YFSETQ. V was pared by 4 bases and J by 6 bases, with 13 bases between. The CDR3 has 13 amino acids. DNA of the CDR3: TGCGCCAGCAGCCCCGTGAGGGGGTCTGAAGCTTTCTTT. Its translation is CASSPVRGSEAFF.

The chain carries TRBV15 and TRBJ1-1; 8 bases line up with TRBD1. Germline loops: CDR1 LNHNV, CDR2 YYDKDF (reference sequence). The CDR3 totals 15 residues. V gave up 4 bases and J gave up 1 base; unmatched junction bases: 5. CDR3 protein: CATSTDDRGNTEAFF. CDR3 coding DNA: TGTGCCACCAGCACCGACGACAGGGGGAACACTGAAGCTTTCTTT.

CDR3 region: CSAADTVEAFF. CDR3 in DNA: TGCAGTGCTGCCGACACCGTTGAAGCTTTCTTT. This chain links TRBV20-1 with TRBJ1-1; D is uncertain. CDR1 and CDR2 from the germline V gene are DFQATT and SNEGSKA (reference sequence). With 5 bases removed from V and 7 bases from J, the gap between germline ends came to 11 bases. CDR3 length: 11 residues.

This chain joins TRBV30 and TRBJ1-2; D is unresolved. This CDR3 contains 14 residues. V lost 2 bases to trimming and J lost 4 bases, with 14 bases between them. Germline V gene lookup returns CDR1 GTSNPN and CDR2 SVGIG (reference sequence). CDR3 in amino acids: CAWSRGSETYGYTF. The CDR3 coding sequence is TGTGCCTGGAGTCGCGGGTCCGAGACCTATGGCTACACCTTC.

The gene calls are TRBV9 and TRBJ2-7, with a tentative D call TRBD1 (6 bases). Trimming stripped 0 bases from V and 8 bases from J, with 15 bases between. In germline, CDR1 is SGDLS, CDR2 YYNGEE. This CDR3 comprises 14 residues. CDR3 DNA sequence: TGTGCCAGCAGCGTAGGTTCAGGGGAGTTAAAGCAGTACTTC. This translates into CASSVGSGELKQYF.

The chain recombines TRBV18 with TRBJ2-3; 8 bases fit TRBD1. Germline trimming cut 1 base from V and 3 bases from J; bases unmatched to any gene: 6. This CDR3 comprises 16 residues. Germline values: CDR1 KGHSH, CDR2 LQKENI. CDR3 in amino acids: CASSPLRTGSTDTQYF. CDR3 bases: TGTGCCAGCTCACCACTGAGGACAGGGTCAACAGATACGCAGTATTTT.

The chain joins TRBV5-1 to TRBJ2-1; TRBD2 matches at 12 bases. Per germline, CDR1 SGHRS and CDR2 YFSETQ. V was pared by 0 bases and J by 6 bases, with 16 bases of the junction left unmatched. This CDR3 is 20 amino acids long. CDR3: CASSLAWPSGGAIVLNEQFF. CDR3 in DNA: TGCGCCAGCAGCTTGGCCTGGCCTAGCGGGGGGGCTATCGTCCTCAATGAGCAGTTCTTC.

The chain uses TRBV2 and TRBJ2-7, with D possibly matching TRBD1 (6 bases). This CDR3 is built from 13 residues. V shed 8 bases and J shed 2 bases, with 13 bases lying between them. Germline lookup yields CDR1 SNHLY and CDR2 FYNNEI. CDR3 amino acids: CASRQEPAYEQYF. DNA of the CDR3: TGTGCCAGCCGACAGGAACCCGCCTACGAGCAGTACTTC.

As DNA, the CDR3 is TGTGCCAGCAGCACCCAGGTCCCCCTCACCTTC. Its translation is CASSTQVPLTF. The J gene is TRBJ1-2, the V gene TRBV11-2; D is unclear. Per germline, CDR1 SGHAT and CDR2 FQNNGV. Trimming took 5 bases from V and 13 from J, leaving 14 bases between them. The CDR3 is 11 residues long.

V usage is TRBV28 and J usage is TRBJ2-5; 7 bases line up with TRBD1. Trimming took 4 bases from V and 4 from J; bases not matched to a gene: 6. Germline V gene lookup returns CDR1 MDHEN and CDR2 SYDVKM. There are 14 residues in the CDR3. CDR3 DNA sequence: TGTGCCAGCAGTTCCGACAGGGTCCGAGAGACCCAGTACTTC. Protein product: CASSSDRVRETQYF.

The chain recombines TRBV18 with TRBJ2-3; 11 bases match TRBD2. The germline CDR1 and CDR2 sequences are KGHSH and LQKENI. The CDR3 sequence is 16 residues long. V shed 4 bases, J shed 3 bases, and the junction held 6 bases outside the gene matches. This CDR3 is CASSHLAGGITDTQYF. CDR3 nucleotide sequence: TGTGCCAGCTCACATCTAGCGGGGGGCATTACAGATACGCAGTATTTT.

The gene calls are TRBV6-5 and TRBJ2-7; 7 nucleotides align to TRBD1. Trimming cost V 6 bases and J 0 bases; bases outside gene matches: 5. Germline V gene sequence: CDR1 MNHEY, CDR2 SVGAGI. This CDR3 has 14 amino acids. The CDR3 DNA sequence: TGTGCCAGCAGCAGGGGGTTCCTCTCCTACGAGCAGTACTTC. Amino acid sequence: CASSRGFLSYEQYF.